This T cell receptor (beta chain) was retrieved from a study of identical twins. General study points: The authors noted that invariant MAIT and iNKT cells could partly confound zero-insertion analyses.

This clonotype occurred a few times. Its antigen is still unknown. TCRdb analysed the 5' RACE reads with MiXCR anew, one entry per CDR3 protein. This table has 500,000 to 600,000 distinct CDR3 sequences, approximately 22% appearing once. This sample was shared with a second study, whose subject was T cells expressing NK-cell markers. According to that study: Dominant NKG2C+ clonotypes made up about 1.0-7.5% of CD8+ T cells in a handful of donors.

Specimen: CD4+ T cells sorted from blood. This receptor was taken from a woman between 18 and 30 years old in good health.

DNA of the CDR3: TGCAGCGCTCGCCTCCAAGGCAGCCTTTATGGCTACACCTTC. Protein: CSARLQGSLYGYTF. The chain has TRBV29-1 and TRBJ1-2; no definite D call. Germline assignment: CDR1 SQVTM and CDR2 ANQGSEA. The V gene lost 7 bases and the J gene lost 5 bases, with 20 bases spanning the gap. The CDR3 has 14 residues.